The 2 T cell receptor beta chains below all came from one sample that was sequenced in a study of shared clonotypes between healthy human individuals. TCRdb's copy holds only in-frame clones and misses some; the assay was immunoSEQ multiplex PCR. The table lists some 360,000 clones, 70% to 75% of them singletons. Sequencing input: memory CD4+ T cells sorted from blood. Subset noted: CD45RA-negative fraction. The source of these receptors is a man aged 30 to 45 in good health.

The chain employs TRBV9 and TRBJ1-2; D may be TRBD1 (5 bases). The V and J ends lost 4 bases and 1 base respectively, with 11 bases between them. CDR3 length equals 14 residues. Germline CDR1 and CDR2: SGDLS and YYNGEE. The CDR3 loop is CASSPATVNYGYTF. In DNA, the CDR3 is TGTGCCAGCAGCCCCGCGACAGTTAACTATGGCTACACCTTC.

This chain uses TRBV29-1 with TRBJ2-5; weak D call: TRBD2 (6 bases). V dropped 2 bases and J dropped 5 bases, with 9 bases sitting between them. Looked up from germline, CDR1 is SQVTM and CDR2 is ANQGSEA. This CDR3 contains 12 residues. The CDR3 DNA follows: TGCAGCGTTGAACGGGGGTTTGAGACCCAGTACTTC. Its protein is CSVERGFETQYF.